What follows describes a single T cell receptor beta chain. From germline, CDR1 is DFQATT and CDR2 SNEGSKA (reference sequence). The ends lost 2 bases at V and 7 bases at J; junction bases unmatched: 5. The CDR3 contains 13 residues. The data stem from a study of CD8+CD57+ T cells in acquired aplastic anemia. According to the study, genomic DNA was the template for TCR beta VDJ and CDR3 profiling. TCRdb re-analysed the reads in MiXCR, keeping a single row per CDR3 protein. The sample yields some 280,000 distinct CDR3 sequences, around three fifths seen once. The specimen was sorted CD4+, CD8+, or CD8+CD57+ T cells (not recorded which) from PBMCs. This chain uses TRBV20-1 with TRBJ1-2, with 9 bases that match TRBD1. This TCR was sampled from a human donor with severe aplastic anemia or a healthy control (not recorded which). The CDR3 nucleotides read TGCAGTGCTAGAAAACAGGGGGCTGGTGGCTACACCTTC. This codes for CSARKQGAGGYTF.